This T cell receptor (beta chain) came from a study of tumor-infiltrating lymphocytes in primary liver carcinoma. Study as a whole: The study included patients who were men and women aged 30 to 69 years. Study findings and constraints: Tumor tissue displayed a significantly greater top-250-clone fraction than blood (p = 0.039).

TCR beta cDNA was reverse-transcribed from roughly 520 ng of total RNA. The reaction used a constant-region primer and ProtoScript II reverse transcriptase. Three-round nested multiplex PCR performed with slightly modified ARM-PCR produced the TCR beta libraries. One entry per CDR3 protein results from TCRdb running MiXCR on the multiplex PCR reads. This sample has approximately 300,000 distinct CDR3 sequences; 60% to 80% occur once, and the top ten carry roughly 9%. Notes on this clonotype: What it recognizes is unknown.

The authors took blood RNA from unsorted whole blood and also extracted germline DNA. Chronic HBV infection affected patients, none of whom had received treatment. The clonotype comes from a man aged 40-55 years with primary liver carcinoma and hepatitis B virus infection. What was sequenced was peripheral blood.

CDR3 bases: TGCGCCAGCAGACGTGACAGGGGCACTGAAGCTTTCTTT. Encoded protein: CASRRDRGTEAFF. The chain combines TRBV4-1 with TRBJ1-1; 8 bases fit TRBD1. Germline values: CDR1 MGHRA, CDR2 YSYEKL. CDR3 size: 13 residues. The J segment lost 4 bases and the V segment lost 6 bases, leaving 4 bases of the junction unmatched.